Listed below are T cell receptor beta chains from one sample, sequenced in a study of blood T cells in healthy people across ages. TCRdb re-called the 5' RACE reads through MiXCR, storing one row per CDR3 protein. There are roughly 2 million distinct CDR3 sequences in the sample; around 50% occur only once, and about 2.1% lies in the top ten. Sequenced input: blood. The receptors were gathered from a woman aged 35 to 49 in good health. The CDR3 runs from the conserved cysteine through the conserved F or W. The D gene is left open where the match is weak. Clone size, where shown, is once, few, many, or a class for clones that have expanded.

CDR3 DNA | CDR3 protein | J gene | V gene | clone size | D gene
TGTGCCAGCAGCCGGACTAGCGGGCCAACAGATACGCAGTATTTT | CASSRTSGPTDTQYF | TRBJ2-3 | TRBV6-6 | many | TRBD2
TGTGCCAGCAGGGATCATAATGACGGACAATGGACCCAGTACTTC | CASRDHNDGQWTQYF | TRBJ2-5 | TRBV6-2/TRBV6-3 | few | -
TGTGCCGCCAGCAGAGTAGGTTTAGAAGAGACCCAGTACTTC | CAASRVGLEETQYF | TRBJ2-5 | TRBV15 | - | -
TGTGCCAGCAGCACTGAGGGGCCCCATGGCTACACCTTC | CASSTEGPHGYTF | TRBJ1-2 | TRBV12-3/TRBV12-4 | once | -
TGTGCCAGCAGTTACAGGGGACAGGGGGCGAAGGAGCAGTACTTC | CASSYRGQGAKEQYF | TRBJ2-7 | TRBV6-2/TRBV6-3 | - | TRBD1
TGTGCCAGCAGCTTAGACCAGGGGGCATTTGGCTACACCTTC | CASSLDQGAFGYTF | TRBJ1-2 | TRBV7-2 | - | TRBD1
TGCAGCACAAATGGGAGGGACAGGGACGGAAACAATGAGCAGTTCTTC | CSTNGRDRDGNNEQFF | TRBJ2-1 | TRBV29-1 | few | TRBD1
TGTGCCAGCAAGACCCCGGGACAGGGGAGGGAGACCCAGTACTTC | CASKTPGQGRETQYF | TRBJ2-5 | TRBV28 | few | TRBD1
TGCAGTGCTAGAGATCTTTCGGGGGATGGGAACATTCAGTACTTC | CSARDLSGDGNIQYF | TRBJ2-4 | TRBV20-1 | few | -
TGCAGTGCTAGAGGACTAGAGGAGACCCAGTTCTTC | CSARGLEETQFF | TRBJ2-1 | TRBV20-1 | - | -
TGTGCCAGCAGGGGGACAGGGGAAGGGTCCTACGAGCAGTACTTC | CASRGTGEGSYEQYF | TRBJ2-7 | TRBV6-5 | few | TRBD1
TGTGCCAGCAGCTTAGTGAGAGGGGCTAGCTCCTACAATGAGCAGTTCTTC | CASSLVRGASSYNEQFF | TRBJ2-1 | TRBV11-2 | few | -
TGTGCCAGCAGCAATTCAGGCGGCTACACCTTC | CASSNSGGYTF | TRBJ1-2 | TRBV7-2 | - | -
TGTGCCAGCAGCTCGCCCGGAGCTAGCGGGAAACCGGAGACCCAGTACTTC | CASSSPGASGKPETQYF | TRBJ2-5 | TRBV27 | - | TRBD2
TGTGCCAGCAGCTTGAACCCGGAGTATCTTGCCTACGAGCAGTACTTC | CASSLNPEYLAYEQYF | TRBJ2-7 | TRBV7-8 | many | -
TGTGCCAGCAGCATACTGGGGACAGGGGGTGCTGGCTACACCTTC | CASSILGTGGAGYTF | TRBJ1-2 | TRBV7-9 | - | TRBD1
TGTGCCAGCAGTGAAGAGACTAGCGGGCAAGAGACCCAGTACTTC | CASSEETSGQETQYF | TRBJ2-5 | TRBV6-4 | - | TRBD2
TGTGCCACCAGGGGGTCCCTGGCTCTGGAAAAACTGTTTTTT | CATRGSLALEKLFF | TRBJ1-4 | TRBV15 | - | -
TGCAGTGCTAGAGATCTAAGGACAGGGGAGGGAGGCAATCAGCCCCAGCATTTT | CSARDLRTGEGGNQPQHF | TRBJ1-5 | TRBV20-1 | few | TRBD1
TGTGCCAGCAGTTACGGGGTGAGGAGGGTTAGTAATTCACCCCTCCACTTT | CASSYGVRRVSNSPLHF | TRBJ1-6 | TRBV6-6 | - | -
TGTGCCAGCAGCGTAGACTCCAGAAATGAGCAGTTCTTC | CASSVDSRNEQFF | TRBJ2-1 | TRBV9 | - | -
TGTGCCAGCAGTGACTCCGGGACGGGGAGTCGCTATGGCTACACCTTC | CASSDSGTGSRYGYTF | TRBJ1-2 | TRBV12-3/TRBV12-4 | - | -
TGCAGCGCTCATACCCCGGGGGGAGGTGCCATTCAGTACTTC | CSAHTPGGGAIQYF | TRBJ2-4 | TRBV20-1 | few | TRBD2
TGTGCCTCCGCCAGGGGCAACACTGAAGCTTTCTTT | CASARGNTEAFF | TRBJ1-1 | TRBV24-1 | - | -
TGTGCCAGCAGCTTGTCCGGGGGGGTGAACTATGGCTACACCTTC | CASSLSGGVNYGYTF | TRBJ1-2 | TRBV7-2 | few | -
TGTGCCAGCCCTTCGGGGGCGGGCACTGAAGCTTTCTTT | CASPSGAGTEAFF | TRBJ1-1 | TRBV6-1 | once | -
TGTGCCAGCAGTCGGACGGGACTAGCGGGGAACATTCAGTACTTC | CASSRTGLAGNIQYF | TRBJ2-4 | TRBV12-3/TRBV12-4 | few | TRBD2
TGTGCCAGCACCGGGACTAGCGGGATCTTATCCTACGAGCAGTACTTC | CASTGTSGILSYEQYF | TRBJ2-7 | TRBV6-5 | few | TRBD2
TGTGCCAGCAGTGAACGGACACTGAACAATGAGCAGTTCTTC | CASSERTLNNEQFF | TRBJ2-1 | TRBV2 | few | -
TGTGCCACCAGTGATGCAACTAGCGGGTGGCGTACAGATACGCAGTATTTT | CATSDATSGWRTDTQYF | TRBJ2-3 | TRBV24-1 | few | TRBD2
TGTGCCAGCAGTGGAGCGTGGGAGCAGTTCTTC | CASSGAWEQFF | TRBJ2-1 | TRBV2 | - | -
TGCAGTGGTTCGGGAGGGGGCGGGGAGACCCAGTACTTC | CSGSGGGGETQYF | TRBJ2-5 | TRBV20-1 | - | -
TGCGCCAGCAGCCCCGGACTAGTGAGCTACGAGCAGTACTTC | CASSPGLVSYEQYF | TRBJ2-7 | TRBV4-3 | many | TRBD2
TGTGCCAGCAGGCAGACTAGCGGGGCATACAATGAGCAGTTCTTC | CASRQTSGAYNEQFF | TRBJ2-1 | TRBV12-3/TRBV12-4 | - | TRBD2
TGTGCCAGCACCAAAACCGGACAGGGGCGGACTGAAGCTTTCTTT | CASTKTGQGRTEAFF | TRBJ1-1 | TRBV2 | few | TRBD1
TGCGCCAGCAGCTCGAGGAGGACTAGCGGGACGAATGAGCAGTTCTTC | CASSSRRTSGTNEQFF | TRBJ2-1 | TRBV5-1 | - | TRBD2
TGTGCCATCCGTTACTTCTCTGGGGCCAACGTCCTGACTTTC | CAIRYFSGANVLTF | TRBJ2-6 | TRBV12-3/TRBV12-4 | few | -
TGCGCCAGCAGACTACAGGGAGGAAACACACAGTACGAGCAGTACTTC | CASRLQGGNTQYEQYF | TRBJ2-7 | TRBV5-1 | - | -
TGCAGTGCTAGAGCTCGACCGGCTAGCGGGTTAACCTACGAGCAGTACTTC | CSARARPASGLTYEQYF | TRBJ2-7 | TRBV20-1 | few | TRBD2
TGTGCCATCAGCGAAGCGGGGGGGCCTCTAGATGAGCAGTTCTTC | CAISEAGGPLDEQFF | TRBJ2-1 | TRBV10-3 | - | TRBD2
TGCAGCGTTGAACCCGGCACAGATACGCAGTATTTT | CSVEPGTDTQYF | TRBJ2-3 | TRBV29-1 | few | -
TGTGCCAGCAGTGAGTCGACAAGGCGAACTAATGAAAAACTGTTTTTT | CASSESTRRTNEKLFF | TRBJ1-4 | TRBV2 | - | -
TGTGCCAGCAGCTTAGCTGCAGGGCACTATGGCTACACCTTC | CASSLAAGHYGYTF | TRBJ1-2 | TRBV7-2 | - | -
TGTGCCAGCAGTTTATCGGGAGGCCCGGGAGGTGGCTACACCTTC | CASSLSGGPGGGYTF | TRBJ1-2 | TRBV27 | few | -
TGTGCCAGCAGGCAAGATCTAGGGGAGACCCAGTACTTC | CASRQDLGETQYF | TRBJ2-5 | TRBV2 | - | -
TGTGCCAGCAGGTTTTTAGGGGAGCAGTTCTTC | CASRFLGEQFF | TRBJ2-1 | TRBV7-2 | few | -
TGTGCCAGCAGCCCTGGACAGCTCATTCCCTACAATCAGCCCCAGCATTTT | CASSPGQLIPYNQPQHF | TRBJ1-5 | TRBV28 | - | -
TGCAGTGCTATGATGACAGGGTGGGGCTACACCTTC | CSAMMTGWGYTF | TRBJ1-2 | TRBV20-1 | - | TRBD1
TGTGCCAGCAGTCCCGGCAAATCCGAGCAGTACTTC | CASSPGKSEQYF | TRBJ2-7 | TRBV6-5 | few | -
TGTGCCAGCAGCGGAAAGGACAGGGGTATTGGCTACACCTTC | CASSGKDRGIGYTF | TRBJ1-2 | TRBV9 | - | TRBD1